This TCR beta chain derives from a study of human T cells and chemical hapten exposure. Across the study: There were weekly diphenylcyclopropenone doses to the scalp for patients throughout the roughly 25-week study. Mostly female, the patients presented with alopecia areata, totalis or universalis. Study results and caveats: Counts of expanded TCRs at PT1 were positively correlated with patch test score.

The CDR3 sequence is 16 residues long. The ends lost 5 bases at V and 1 base at J; junction bases unmatched: 10. Germline CDR1 and CDR2: DFQATT and SNEGSKA (reference sequence). Time point specified: patch test 2, 6 weeks after DPC sensitization. Treatment in this sample: therapeutic diphenylcyclopropenone sensitization with weekly scalp DPC. Regarding this clonotype: Its antigen is as yet unknown.

MiXCR was run by TCRdb on the RACE reads, yielding one entry per CDR3 protein. Among 75,000 to 95,000 distinct CDR3 sequences, 9.5% to 12% were seen once, and the ten largest hold roughly 2.3%. This sequence originates from a man aged 35 to 55 with alopecia areata. Some clones in this sample may be carry-over from other donors' samples. The material sequenced was whole blood, taken in connection with sensitization to the hapten diphenylcyclopropenone (DPC). The chain combines TRBV20-1 with TRBJ2-3; 9 bases agree with TRBD2. CDR3 amino acids: CSARLLAGVRTDTQYF. In DNA, the CDR3 is TGCAGTGCTCGTTTATTAGCGGGAGTGCGCACAGATACGCAGTATTTT.